This passage covers 23 T cell receptor beta chains from one sample sequenced in a study of beta chain features in type 1 diabetes (dated by TCRdb to the late 2010s). What the research found in general, with its limitations: A moderate but significant shortening of TCRB CDR3 length was observed in type 1 diabetes patients in all four CD4+ subsets.

The protocol used for the library was the immunoSEQ multiplex PCR assay. The entire isolated RNA was reverse transcribed using the High Capacity cDNA Reverse Transcription Kit, and thus expressed TCRB transcripts were sequenced. Sourced from immuneACCESS, this table was stored by TCRdb with only in-frame sequences that have V and J called. A share of the clones is absent; for the studies checked, an unresolved V gene accounts for under half, and the remainder has no known explanation. The table for this sample lists some 190,000 clones; approximately 8.1% of them were counted only once. The ten top clones hold roughly 0.46% of the sample. Their antigen targets remain unknown. Source material: central memory CD4+ T cells from blood. Source of these receptors: a young man with type 1 diabetes.

This clone was counted at least ten times. The chain uses TRBV7-2 and TRBJ1-4, with 9 bases matching TRBD1. The CDR3 length is 14 residues. Germline V gene data show CDR1 as SGHTA and CDR2 as FQGNSA. V shed 8 bases and J 8 bases; nucleotides not matched to a gene: 9. The CDR3 nucleotides read TGTGCCAGCGCTCAGGGGACAGGGACGGAAAAACTGTTTTTT. Translation gives CASAQGTGTEKLFF.

This clone occurred a few times. Other DNA sequences in this sample translate to the same CDR3. The chain recombines TRBV15 with TRBJ2-5; TRBD1 is a possible D gene (6 bases). Germline V CDR1 and CDR2: LNHNV, YYDKDF (reference sequence). V was pared by 0 bases and J by 1 base, with 9 bases between. The CDR3 consists of 15 residues. As DNA, the CDR3 is TGTGCCACCAGCAGAGACCCAGGGGTCCAAGAGACCCAGTACTTC. It specifies CATSRDPGVQETQYF.

This chain links TRBV7-9 with TRBJ2-1, with TRBD2 identical over 14 bases. CDR3 size: 16 residues. Trimming took 4 bases from V and 8 from J; bases not matched to a gene: 7. Germline-derived CDR1 and CDR2 are SEHNR and FQNEAQ (reference sequence). The CDR3 DNA follows: TGTGCCAGCAGCTCGGGACTAGCGGGGGCATACGATGAGCAGTTCTTC. Translation gives CASSSGLAGAYDEQFF. Variable domain in full (rest from reference TRBV7-9 and TRBJ2-1): DTGVSQNPRHKITKRGQNVTFRCDPISEHNRLYWYRQTLGQGPEFLTYFQNEAQLEKSRLLSDRFSAERPKGSFSTLEIQRTEQGDSAMYLCASSSGLAGAYDEQFFGPGTRLTVL.

The chain couples TRBV5-4 to TRBJ2-2; 9 nucleotides match TRBD1. The CDR3 consists of 16 residues. Germline lookup yields CDR1 SGHNT and CDR2 YYREEE (reference sequence). The junction had 6 bases not matched to a gene; V was cut back by 0 bases and J by 6 bases. CDR3 loop: CASSLAMGQGAGELFF. In DNA, the CDR3 is TGTGCCAGCAGCTTGGCGATGGGACAGGGCGCCGGGGAGCTGTTTTTT. Full variable domain (missing parts from reference TRBV5-4 and TRBJ2-2): ETGVTQSPTHLIKTRGQQVTLRCSSQSGHNTVSWYQQALGQGPQFIFQYYREEENGRGNFPPRFSGLQFPNYSSELNVNALELDDSALYLCASSLAMGQGAGELFFGEGSRLTVL.

The J gene is TRBJ2-3, the V gene TRBV5-1, with 10 bases fitting TRBD1. Germline V gene lookup returns CDR1 SGHRS and CDR2 YFSETQ. V shed 4 bases, J shed 4 bases, and the junction held 9 bases outside the gene matches. The CDR3 has 16 amino acids. CDR3 sequence: CASSGQGQGFADTQYF. CDR3 in DNA: TGCGCCAGCAGCGGACAGGGACAGGGGTTTGCAGATACGCAGTATTTT.

CDR3 DNA sequence: TGCGCCAGCAGCCAACCGGGACAACTGACCCAGTACTTC. Translated: CASSQPGQLTQYF. This rearrangement joins TRBV4-1 to TRBJ2-5; D is perhaps TRBD1 (6 bases). V gave up 2 bases and J gave up 7 bases, with 11 bases separating them. CDR3 length: 13 amino acids. Germline V lookup: CDR1 MGHRA, CDR2 YSYEKL.

In DNA, the CDR3 is TGTGCCTGGGAAGGGTCCCGCGGGGAGACCCAGTACTTC. Residues: CAWEGSRGETQYF. This chain connects TRBV30 to TRBJ2-5, with D maybe TRBD2 (5 bases). Germline CDR1 and CDR2: GTSNPN and SVGIG (reference sequence). Trimming stripped 5 bases from V and 5 bases from J, with 15 bases between. This CDR3 comprises 13 residues.

The chain employs TRBV12-5 and TRBJ1-3; D gene unclear. Trimming cost V 1 base and J 0 bases, with 10 bases left between them. This CDR3 is 16 amino acids long. Germline-derived CDR1 and CDR2 are LGHNT and FRNRAP. CDR3 bases: TGTGCTAGTGGTTTGGATCCGCGGATCTCTGGAAACACCATATATTTT. Its translation: CASGLDPRISGNTIYF.

This clone has ten or more counts. Distinct nucleotide sequences in the sample also encode this CDR3. The chain is built from TRBV5-1 and TRBJ2-1; maybe TRBD1 (6 bases). V was pared by 4 bases and J by 7 bases, with 9 bases between. Germline assignment: CDR1 SGHRS and CDR2 YFSETQ. The CDR3 extends over 12 amino acids. The CDR3 DNA reads TGCGCCAGCAGCGTACAGGGAAATGAGCAGTTCTTC. This codes for CASSVQGNEQFF.

The V call is TRBV30, the J call TRBJ2-5, with 9 positions matching TRBD2. The ends lost 6 bases at V and 1 base at J; junction bases unmatched: 6. From germline, CDR1 is GTSNPN and CDR2 SVGIG (reference sequence). The CDR3 covers 14 residues. This CDR3 reads CACQTSGFQETQYF. CDR3 nucleotides: TGTGCCTGCCAGACTAGCGGCTTCCAAGAGACCCAGTACTTC.

This clone was counted only a few times. The chain is built from TRBV9 and TRBJ1-2, with a tentative D call TRBD1 (5 bases). V was trimmed by 3 bases and J by 7 bases, leaving 10 bases between them. This CDR3 spans 12 amino acids. The germline V gene has CDR1 SGDLS and CDR2 YYNGEE. This CDR3 reads CASSASGFGYTF. Written as DNA, the CDR3 is TGTGCCAGCAGCGCCTCAGGGTTTGGCTACACCTTC.

The rearrangement joins TRBV7-9 to TRBJ2-1; TRBD2 matches 14 bases. The CDR3 length is 15 residues. V trimming: 5 bases; J trimming: 6 bases; junction bases outside the gene matches: 3. CDR1 and CDR2 (germline): SEHNR, FQNEAQ (reference sequence). CDR3 sequence reads: CASSGGLAGANEQFF. The CDR3 nucleotides read TGTGCCAGCAGCGGGGGACTAGCGGGGGCCAATGAGCAGTTCTTC.

This sequence joins TRBV20-1 and TRBJ1-2, with D perhaps TRBD1 (5 bases). Germline V gives CDR1 DFQATT, CDR2 SNEGSKA (reference sequence). The CDR3 runs 11 residues. The CDR3, as DNA: TGCCGCCGATGCGGGGCAGGCGGCTACACCTTC. It encodes CRRCGAGGYTF.

This clone was counted only a few times. CDR3 bases: TGTGCCAGCAGTGTTGGGACAGCCACCGGGGAGCTGTTTTTT. It translates to CASSVGTATGELFF. This chain uses TRBV2 with TRBJ2-2, with 7 bases fitting TRBD1. Per germline, CDR1 SNHLY and CDR2 FYNNEI. V shed 4 bases, J shed 4 bases, and the junction held 3 bases outside the gene matches. The CDR3 has 14 residues.

The chain carries TRBV7-8 and TRBJ2-1; 9 nucleotides line up with TRBD2. The CDR3 extends over 17 amino acids. J lost 3 bases, V lost 1 base, and 7 bases had no gene match. CDR1 is SGHVS, CDR2 FQNEAQ, per germline. The chain's CDR3 is CASSLGGSGSNYNEQFF. Here the CDR3 DNA reads TGTGCCAGCAGCTTAGGTGGTAGCGGGAGTAACTACAATGAGCAGTTCTTC. The entire variable domain, with the rest obtained from reference TRBV7-8 and TRBJ2-1, is as follows: GAGVSQSPRYKVAKRGQDVALRCDPISGHVSLFWYQQALGQGPEFLTYFQNEAQLDKSGLPSDRFFAERPEGSVSTLKIQRTQQEDSAVYLCASSLGGSGSNYNEQFFGPGTRLTVL.

J is TRBJ2-1 and V is TRBV30; TRBD2 matches at 9 bases. The germline V gene has CDR1 GTSNPN and CDR2 SVGIG (reference sequence). V shed 8 bases, J shed 2 bases, and the junction held 13 bases outside the gene matches. The CDR3 spans 16 residues. This chain's CDR3 is CARHIAVAGAYNEQFF. The CDR3 DNA is TGTGCCCGCCATATCGCGGTAGCGGGAGCCTACAATGAGCAGTTCTTC.

This clone has only a few counts. This chain connects TRBV7-2 to TRBJ1-1; D is unclear. The germline V gene encodes CDR1 SGHTA and CDR2 FQGNSA. This CDR3 has 15 residues. Trimming stripped 1 base from V and 1 base from J, with 10 bases between. CDR3 sequence (DNA): TGTGCCAGCAGCTTAGGAGGGTGGGGGAACACTGAAGCTTTCTTT. Translating gives CASSLGGWGNTEAFF.

This clone occurred a few times. The chain carries TRBV7-2 and TRBJ2-1; 8 nucleotides align to TRBD2. V shed 0 bases and J 7 bases; nucleotides not matched to a gene: 5. Germline V gene sequence: CDR1 SGHTA, CDR2 FQGNSA. There are 15 residues in the CDR3. DNA of the CDR3: TGTGCCAGCAGCTTAGCAGCGGGGGAGATTAATGAGCAGTTCTTC. Amino acid sequence: CASSLAAGEINEQFF.

Concerning this clone: Other DNA sequences in this sample translate to the same CDR3. V usage is TRBV7-9 and J usage is TRBJ1-1; D might be TRBD1 (5 bases). The CDR3 loop spans 13 amino acids. V dropped 6 bases and J dropped 3 bases, with 11 bases sitting between them. Per the germline V gene, CDR1 is SEHNR and CDR2 is FQNEAQ (reference sequence). This CDR3 reads CASSFGGDTEAFF. Here the CDR3 DNA reads TGTGCCAGCAGTTTCGGGGGGGACACTGAAGCTTTCTTT.

The sample holds a few counts of this clone. J is TRBJ1-4 and V is TRBV2, with D possibly matching TRBD1 (5 bases). This CDR3 has 15 amino acids. Germline V CDR1 and CDR2: SNHLY, FYNNEI. V lost 0 bases and J lost 8, with 13 bases in between. CDR3 amino acids: CASSEAQSYREKLFF. The CDR3, as DNA: TGTGCCAGCAGTGAAGCGCAGAGTTACAGGGAAAAACTGTTTTTT. Using reference TRBV2 and TRBJ1-4 for the parts outside the CDR3, the full variable domain is EPEVTQTPSHQVTQMGQEVILRCVPISNHLYFYWYRQILGQKVEFLVSFYNNEISEKSEIFDDQFSVERPDGSNFTLKIRSTKLEDSAMYFCASSEAQSYREKLFFGSGTQLSVL.

This clone was counted a few times. J is TRBJ2-1 and V is TRBV30; possibly TRBD2 for D (5 bases). CDR1 and CDR2 (germline): GTSNPN, SVGIG (reference sequence). V lost 2 bases to trimming and J lost 0 bases, with 14 bases between them. This CDR3 is built from 16 residues. CDR3 sequence (DNA): TGTGCCTGGAGTAATAAAGGACTCAGCTCCTACAATGAGCAGTTCTTC. Translation: CAWSNKGLSSYNEQFF.

This clone occurred a few times. This rearrangement joins TRBV5-4 to TRBJ2-3; 8 bases agree with TRBD2. This CDR3 is built from 15 residues. Unmatched junction bases numbered 3, after V lost 0 bases and J lost 3 bases. Germline CDR1 and CDR2: SGHNT and YYREEE (reference sequence). The CDR3 sequence: CASSLGPSGTDTQYF. The CDR3 region has the DNA TGTGCCAGCAGCTTGGGCCCTAGCGGGACAGATACGCAGTATTTT.

This clone was counted many times. V gene TRBV5-1 combines with J gene TRBJ2-1; D possibly corresponds to TRBD2 (6 bases). The CDR3 runs to 15 residues. Trimming took off 3 bases at V and 1 base at J, with 11 bases between the two ends. The germline gives CDR1 SGHRS, CDR2 YFSETQ. CDR3 protein: CASSSTGTSYNEQFF. For the CDR3, the DNA is TGCGCCAGCAGCTCGACCGGGACTTCCTACAATGAGCAGTTCTTC.